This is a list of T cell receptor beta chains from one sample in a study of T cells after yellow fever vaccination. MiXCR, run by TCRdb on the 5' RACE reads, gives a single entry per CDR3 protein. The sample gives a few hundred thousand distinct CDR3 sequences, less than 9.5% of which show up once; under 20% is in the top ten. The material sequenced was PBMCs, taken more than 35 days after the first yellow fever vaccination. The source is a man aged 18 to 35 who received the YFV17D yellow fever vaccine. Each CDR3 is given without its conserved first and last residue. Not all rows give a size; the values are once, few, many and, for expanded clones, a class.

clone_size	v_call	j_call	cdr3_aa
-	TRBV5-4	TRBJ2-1	ASSARRGGPEQF
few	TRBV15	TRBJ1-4	ATSRVDSHEKLF
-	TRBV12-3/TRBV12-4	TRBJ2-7	ASSFLTLTGDYEQY
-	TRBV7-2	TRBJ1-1	ANSPGPNTEAF
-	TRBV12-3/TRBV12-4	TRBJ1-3	ASSLARNTIY
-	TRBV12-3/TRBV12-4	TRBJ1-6	ASSGDSASPLH
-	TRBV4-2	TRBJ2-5	ASSQGLGMETQY
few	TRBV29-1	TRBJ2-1	SVPGSSYNEQF
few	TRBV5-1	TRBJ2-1	ASTPSGEVVDEQF
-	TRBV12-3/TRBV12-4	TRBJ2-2	ASSPRQGHTGELF
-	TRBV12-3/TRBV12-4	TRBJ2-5	ASSLGRGRETQY
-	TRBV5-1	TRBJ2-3	ASSLARGSGDTQY
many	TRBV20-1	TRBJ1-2	SARGGANYGYT
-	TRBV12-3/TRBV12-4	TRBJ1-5	ASSFSQNNQPQH
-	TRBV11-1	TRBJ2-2	ASSLTPDRGNTGELF
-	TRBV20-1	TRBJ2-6	SATAFQGSGANVLT
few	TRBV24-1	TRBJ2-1	ATSDLRRSLRGEQF
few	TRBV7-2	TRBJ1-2	ASSTPEGLPYYGYT
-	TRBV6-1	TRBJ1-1	ATRGGGNTEAF
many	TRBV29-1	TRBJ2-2	SALPLAGGPVGTGELF
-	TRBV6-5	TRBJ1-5	ASSLDGTGLYQPQH
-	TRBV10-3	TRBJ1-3	AISGNSPAGGNTIY
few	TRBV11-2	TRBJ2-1	ASSFYLSGGASVRNEQF
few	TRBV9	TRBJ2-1	ASSPGQELYNEQF
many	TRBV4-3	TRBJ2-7	ASSQGRGDHEQY
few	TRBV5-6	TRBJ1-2	ASSWQRTLGYT
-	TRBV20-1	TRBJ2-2	SASKVTDNTGELF
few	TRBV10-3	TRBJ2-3	ATGLAGPTDTQY
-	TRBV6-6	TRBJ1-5	ASNIEPQH
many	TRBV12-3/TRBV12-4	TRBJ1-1	ASSPGRVNTEAF
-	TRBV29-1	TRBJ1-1	SVADSPNTEAF
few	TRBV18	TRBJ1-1	ASSPLIGTQNTEAF
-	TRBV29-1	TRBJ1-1	SALDRALDTEAF
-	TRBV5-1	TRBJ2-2	ASSPGYLRELF
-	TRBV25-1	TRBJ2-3	ASSEYAGTSGGTDTQY